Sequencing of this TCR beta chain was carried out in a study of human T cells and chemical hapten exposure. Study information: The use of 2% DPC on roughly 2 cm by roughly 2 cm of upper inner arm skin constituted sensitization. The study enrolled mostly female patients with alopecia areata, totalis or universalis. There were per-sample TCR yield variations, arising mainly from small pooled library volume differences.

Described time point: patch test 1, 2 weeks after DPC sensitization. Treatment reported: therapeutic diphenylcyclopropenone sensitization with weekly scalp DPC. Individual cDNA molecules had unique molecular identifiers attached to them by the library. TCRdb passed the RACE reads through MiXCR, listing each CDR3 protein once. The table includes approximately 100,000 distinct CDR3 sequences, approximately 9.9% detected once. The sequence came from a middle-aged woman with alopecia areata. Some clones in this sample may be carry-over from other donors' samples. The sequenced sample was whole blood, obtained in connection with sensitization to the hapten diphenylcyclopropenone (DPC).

CDR3 sequence (DNA): TGTGCCAGCAGTTTTCGGACAGGGACAAGGTCCTATAATTCACCCCTCCACTTT. Its translation is CASSFRTGTRSYNSPLHF. The chain carries TRBV12-3 or TRBV12-4 and TRBJ1-6; 8 nucleotides match TRBD1. V lost 3 bases, J lost 1 base, and 8 bases stayed unmatched. The CDR3 runs to 18 residues.